This TCR beta chain is drawn from a study of CD8+ T cells in alopecia areata. Regarding the study as a whole: Uncertainty remains about how baseline CD8+ expansion links to response, with one nonresponder.

The V end lost 6 bases, the J end lost 2 bases, and 5 bases lay between the germline ends. Germline-derived CDR1 and CDR2 are SQVTM and ANQGSEA. The CDR3 runs to 10 residues. Note on this clone: Its antigen is as yet unknown.

Once RNA had been extracted, it was reverse transcribed into cDNA to act as the sequencing template. Clones were read by immunoSEQ multiplex PCR, and TCRdb kept only the in-frame ones, dropping some. Seen here are approximately 200,000 clones, 50% to 60% observed once, and the top ten hold less than 4%. Treatment of the sample: oral pan-JAK inhibitor, 5-10 mg twice daily. The input for sequencing was CD4+ T cells sorted from blood, taken at week 4, from a patient treated with tofacitinib. The chain combines TRBV29-1 with TRBJ2-7; no firm D call. The sequence derives from a human donor with alopecia areata. The CDR3 region has the DNA TGCAGCGTCCTGACCTACGAGCAGTACTTC. As protein: CSVLTYEQYF.